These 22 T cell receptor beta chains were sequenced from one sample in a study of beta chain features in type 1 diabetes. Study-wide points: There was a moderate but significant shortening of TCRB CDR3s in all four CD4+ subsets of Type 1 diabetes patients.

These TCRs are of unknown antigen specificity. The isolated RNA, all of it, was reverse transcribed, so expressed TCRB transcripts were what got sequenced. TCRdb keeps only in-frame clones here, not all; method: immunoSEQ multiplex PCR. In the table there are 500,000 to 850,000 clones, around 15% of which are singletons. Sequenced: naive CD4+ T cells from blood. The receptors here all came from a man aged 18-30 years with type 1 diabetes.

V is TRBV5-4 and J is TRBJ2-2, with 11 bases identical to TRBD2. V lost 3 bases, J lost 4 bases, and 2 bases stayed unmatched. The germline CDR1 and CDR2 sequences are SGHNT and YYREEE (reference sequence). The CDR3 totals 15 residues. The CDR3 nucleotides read TGTGCCAGCAGCTCTAGCGGGGGGTCCACCGGGGAGCTGTTTTTT. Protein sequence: CASSSSGGSTGELFF.

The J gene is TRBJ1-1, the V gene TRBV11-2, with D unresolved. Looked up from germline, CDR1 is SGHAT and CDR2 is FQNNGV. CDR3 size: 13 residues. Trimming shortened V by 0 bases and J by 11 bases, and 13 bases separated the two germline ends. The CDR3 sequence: CASSLETGSAAFF. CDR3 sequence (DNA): TGTGCCAGCAGCTTAGAAACGGGGTCGGCGGCTTTCTTT.

CDR3 sequence reads: CASSQDYGYTGELFF. CDR3 DNA sequence: TGTGCCAGCAGCCAAGATTACGGATACACCGGGGAGCTGTTTTTT. The chain has TRBV4-2 and TRBJ2-2; D is unclear. V lost 0 bases to trimming and J lost 3 bases, with 8 bases between them. CDR3 size: 15 residues. Germline CDR1 is LGHNA and CDR2 is YNFKEQ.

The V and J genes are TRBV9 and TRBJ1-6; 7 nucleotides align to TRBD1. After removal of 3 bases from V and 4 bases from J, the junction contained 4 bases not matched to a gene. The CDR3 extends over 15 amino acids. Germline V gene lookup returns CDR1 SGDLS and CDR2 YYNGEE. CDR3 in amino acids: CASSAGTEYNSPLHF. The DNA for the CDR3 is TGTGCCAGCAGCGCGGGGACAGAATATAATTCACCCCTCCACTTT.

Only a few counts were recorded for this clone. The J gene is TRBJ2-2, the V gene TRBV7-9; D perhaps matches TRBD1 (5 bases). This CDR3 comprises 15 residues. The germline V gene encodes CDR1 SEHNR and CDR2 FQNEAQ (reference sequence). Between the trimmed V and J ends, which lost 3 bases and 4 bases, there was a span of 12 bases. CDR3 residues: CASSFGDRSTGELFF. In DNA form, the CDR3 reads TGTGCCAGCAGCTTCGGTGACAGAAGCACCGGGGAGCTGTTTTTT.

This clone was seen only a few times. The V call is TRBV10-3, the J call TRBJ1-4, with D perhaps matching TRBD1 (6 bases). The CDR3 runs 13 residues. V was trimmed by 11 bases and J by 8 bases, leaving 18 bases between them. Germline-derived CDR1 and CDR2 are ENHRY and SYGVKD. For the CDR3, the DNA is TGTGCCGTCGGGGGGACAACGAAGGAAAAACTGTTTTTT. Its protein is CAVGGTTKEKLFF.

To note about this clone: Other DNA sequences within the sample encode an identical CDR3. The CDR3 here is CSASGRYEQYF. The DNA of the CDR3 is TGCAGTGCGAGTGGCCGTTACGAGCAGTACTTC. The rearrangement joins TRBV20-1 to TRBJ2-7, with D unresolved. The V and J ends lost 6 bases and 4 bases respectively, with 10 bases between them. CDR1 is DFQATT, CDR2 SNEGSKA, per germline (reference sequence). The CDR3 covers 11 residues.

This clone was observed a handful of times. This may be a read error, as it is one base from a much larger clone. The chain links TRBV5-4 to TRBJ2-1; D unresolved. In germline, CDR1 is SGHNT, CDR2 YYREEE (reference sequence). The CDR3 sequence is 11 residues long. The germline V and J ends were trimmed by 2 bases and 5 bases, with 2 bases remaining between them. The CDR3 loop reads CASSFHNEQFF. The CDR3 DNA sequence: TGTGCCAGCAGCTTCCACAATGAGCAGTTCTTC. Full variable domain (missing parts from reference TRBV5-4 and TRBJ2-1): ETGVTQSPTHLIKTRGQQVTLRCSSQSGHNTVSWYQQALGQGPQFIFQYYREEENGRGNFPPRFSGLQFPNYSSELNVNALELDDSALYLCASSFHNEQFFGPGTRLTVL.

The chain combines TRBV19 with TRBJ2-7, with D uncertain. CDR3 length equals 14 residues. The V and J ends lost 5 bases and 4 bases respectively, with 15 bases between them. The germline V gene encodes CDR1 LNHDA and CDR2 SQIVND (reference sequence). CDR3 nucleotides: TGTGCCAGTAGTCTCCGGTTGAATACGTACGAGCAGTACTTC. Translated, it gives CASSLRLNTYEQYF. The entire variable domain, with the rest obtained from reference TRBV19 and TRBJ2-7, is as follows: DGGITQSPKYLFRKEGQNVTLSCEQNLNHDAMYWYRQDPGQGLRLIYYSQIVNDFQKGDIAEGYSVSREKKESFPLTVTSAQKNPTAFYLCASSLRLNTYEQYFGPGTRLTVT.

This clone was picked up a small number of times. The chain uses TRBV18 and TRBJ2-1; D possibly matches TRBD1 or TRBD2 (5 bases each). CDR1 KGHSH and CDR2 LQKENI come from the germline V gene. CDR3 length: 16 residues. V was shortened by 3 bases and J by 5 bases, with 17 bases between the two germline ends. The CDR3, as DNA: TGTGCCAGCTCACCCGTAGTGAATCCGGGACACAATGAGCAGTTCTTC. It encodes CASSPVVNPGHNEQFF.

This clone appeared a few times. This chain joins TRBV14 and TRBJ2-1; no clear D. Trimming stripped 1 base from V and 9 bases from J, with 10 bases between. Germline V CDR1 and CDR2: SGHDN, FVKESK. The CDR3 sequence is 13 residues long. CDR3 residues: CASSQGRRAEQFF. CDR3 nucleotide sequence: TGTGCCAGCAGCCAAGGGCGAAGGGCTGAGCAGTTCTTC.

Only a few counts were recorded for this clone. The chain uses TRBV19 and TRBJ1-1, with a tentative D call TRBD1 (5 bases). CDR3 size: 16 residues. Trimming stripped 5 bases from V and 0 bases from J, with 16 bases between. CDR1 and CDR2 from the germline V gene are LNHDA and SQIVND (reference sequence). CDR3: CASSPQGRGMNTEAFF. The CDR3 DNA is TGTGCCAGTAGTCCGCAGGGTCGGGGTATGAACACTGAAGCTTTCTTT. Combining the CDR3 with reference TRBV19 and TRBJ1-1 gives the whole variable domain DGGITQSPKYLFRKEGQNVTLSCEQNLNHDAMYWYRQDPGQGLRLIYYSQIVNDFQKGDIAEGYSVSREKKESFPLTVTSAQKNPTAFYLCASSPQGRGMNTEAFFGQGTRLTVV.

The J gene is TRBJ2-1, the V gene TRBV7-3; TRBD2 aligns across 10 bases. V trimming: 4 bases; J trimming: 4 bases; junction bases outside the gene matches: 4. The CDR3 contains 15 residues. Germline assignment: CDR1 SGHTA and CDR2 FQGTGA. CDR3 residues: CASSYTSGAYNEQFF. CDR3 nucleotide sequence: TGTGCCAGCAGCTATACTAGCGGGGCGTACAATGAGCAGTTCTTC. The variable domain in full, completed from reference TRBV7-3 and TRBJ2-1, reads GAGVSQTPSNKVTEKGKYVELRCDPISGHTALYWYRQSLGQGPEFLIYFQGTGAADDSGLPNDRFFAVRPEGSVSTLKIQRTERGDSAVYLCASSYTSGAYNEQFFGPGTRLTVL.

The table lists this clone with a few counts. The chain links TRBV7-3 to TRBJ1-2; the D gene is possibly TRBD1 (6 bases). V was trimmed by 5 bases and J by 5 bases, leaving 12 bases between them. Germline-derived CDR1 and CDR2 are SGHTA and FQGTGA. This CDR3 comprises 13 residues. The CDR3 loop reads CASSPGQQYGYTF. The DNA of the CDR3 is TGTGCCAGCAGCCCCGGACAGCAATATGGCTACACCTTC.

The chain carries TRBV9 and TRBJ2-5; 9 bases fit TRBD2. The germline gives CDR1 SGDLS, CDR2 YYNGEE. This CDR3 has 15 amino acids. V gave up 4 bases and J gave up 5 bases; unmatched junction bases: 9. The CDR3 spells CASSPSGAGLETQYF. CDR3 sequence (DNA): TGTGCCAGCAGCCCTAGCGGGGCGGGTTTGGAGACCCAGTACTTC.

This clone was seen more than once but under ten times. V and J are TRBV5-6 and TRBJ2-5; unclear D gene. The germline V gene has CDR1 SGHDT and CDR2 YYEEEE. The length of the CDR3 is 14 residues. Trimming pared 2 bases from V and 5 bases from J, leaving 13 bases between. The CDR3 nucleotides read TGTGCCAGCAGCTTCCCCGACCACCGCGAGACCCAGTACTTC. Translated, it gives CASSFPDHRETQYF.

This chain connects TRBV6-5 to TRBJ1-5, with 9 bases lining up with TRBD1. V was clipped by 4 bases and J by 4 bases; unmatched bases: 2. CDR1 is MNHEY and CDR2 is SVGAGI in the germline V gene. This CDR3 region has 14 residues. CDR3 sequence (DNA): TGTGCCAGCAGTTCACAGGGGGCGAATCAGCCCCAGCATTTT. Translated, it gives CASSSQGANQPQHF.

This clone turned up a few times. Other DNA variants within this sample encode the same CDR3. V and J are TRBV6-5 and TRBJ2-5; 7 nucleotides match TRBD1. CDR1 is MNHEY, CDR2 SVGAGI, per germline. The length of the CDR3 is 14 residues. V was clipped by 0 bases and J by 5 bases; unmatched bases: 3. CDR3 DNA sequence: TGTGCCAGCAGTTACTCAGGGGGCCGGGAGACCCAGTACTTC. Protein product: CASSYSGGRETQYF.

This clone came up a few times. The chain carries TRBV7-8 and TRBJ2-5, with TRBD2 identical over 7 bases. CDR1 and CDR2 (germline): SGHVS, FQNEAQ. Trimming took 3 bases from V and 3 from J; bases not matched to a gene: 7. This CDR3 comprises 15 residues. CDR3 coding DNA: TGTGCCAGCAGCTTGGTGTCTAGCGGAGAAGAGACCCAGTACTTC. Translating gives CASSLVSSGEETQYF.

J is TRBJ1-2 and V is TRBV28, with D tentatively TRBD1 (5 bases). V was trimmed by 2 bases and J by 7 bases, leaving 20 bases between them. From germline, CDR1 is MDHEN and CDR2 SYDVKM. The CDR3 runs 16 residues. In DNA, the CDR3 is TGTGCCAGCAGTTTAGGCAACCCAGGGAGTTTGTCTGGCTACACCTTC. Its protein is CASSLGNPGSLSGYTF.

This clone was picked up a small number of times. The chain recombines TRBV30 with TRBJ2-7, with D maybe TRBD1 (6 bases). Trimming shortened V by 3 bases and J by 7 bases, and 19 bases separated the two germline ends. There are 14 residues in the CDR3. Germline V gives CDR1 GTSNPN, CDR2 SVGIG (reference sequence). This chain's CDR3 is CAWRPGHWVEEQYF. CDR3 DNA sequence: TGTGCCTGGAGACCGGGACATTGGGTCGAGGAGCAGTACTTC.

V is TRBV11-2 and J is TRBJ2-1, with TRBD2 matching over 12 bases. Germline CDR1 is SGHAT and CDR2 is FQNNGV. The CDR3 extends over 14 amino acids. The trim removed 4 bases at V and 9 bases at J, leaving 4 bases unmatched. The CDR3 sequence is CASSSGLAGGEQFF. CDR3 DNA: TGTGCCAGCAGCTCGGGACTAGCGGGCGGTGAGCAGTTCTTC.